These T cell receptor beta chains were read from a single sample in a study of shared clonotypes between healthy human individuals. TCRdb's table, derived via immunoSEQ multiplex PCR, lists solely in-frame clones and lacks some. Among over a million clones, approximately 78% were seen once, and the ten largest hold 0.55% to 0.7%. Sequenced sample: memory CD4+ T cells from PBMCs. Receptors were obtained from a man younger than 35 in good health. Some clones in this sample may be carry-over from other donors' samples. The CDR3 runs from the conserved cysteine through the conserved F or W. The D gene is left open where the match is weak. The size of a clone is reported for some rows only, either as once, few or many, or as a class for expanded clones.

DNA | CDR3 | V | size | J | D
TGTGCCAGCAGCTTCCCCCAGGGGGGTGGCTACACCTTC | CASSFPQGGGYTF | TRBV7-3 | NA | TRBJ1-2 | TRBD1
TGTGCCAGCGGGGCGGGGGAAAAACTGTTTTTT | CASGAGEKLFF | TRBV7-9 | NA | TRBJ1-4 | NA
TGCAGCGTTGCTGCAGGGGGCACAGATACGCAGTATTTT | CSVAAGGTDTQYF | TRBV29-1 | NA | TRBJ2-3 | NA
TGTGCCAGCAGCGTTACAGGGAGGGAAGTCACCATATATTTT | CASSVTGREVTIYF | TRBV6-1 | NA | TRBJ1-3 | NA
TGTGCCAGCAGCTTACTGCCCCTTTCGGTCCTGACTTTC | CASSLLPLSVLTF | TRBV7-3 | NA | TRBJ2-6 | NA
TGTGCCAGCAGGGGACTAGCGGAAATCTACGGAGAGCAGTACTTC | CASRGLAEIYGEQYF | TRBV28 | NA | TRBJ2-7 | TRBD2
TGTGCCAGCAGTGAAGTTGTCCAGCCCCAGCATTTT | CASSEVVQPQHF | TRBV6-1 | NA | TRBJ1-5 | NA
TGTGCCAGTAATAATCCAGGGGACCCTGGAAACACCATATATTTT | CASNNPGDPGNTIYF | TRBV19 | NA | TRBJ1-3 | NA
TGCGCCAGCAGCTTGACCCCCGGCTCCGGCTCCTACAATGAGCAGTTCTTC | CASSLTPGSGSYNEQFF | TRBV5-1 | many | TRBJ2-1 | NA
TGTGCCAGCAGTTTGCGGACTAAAGAGACCCAGTACTTC | CASSLRTKETQYF | TRBV27 | NA | TRBJ2-5 | NA
TGTGCCAGCAGTTTACGGGGGCCGGAGGGGGATGCCCAGTACTTC | CASSLRGPEGDAQYF | TRBV27 | NA | TRBJ2-5 | NA
TGTGCCAGCAGCCCTCCGTTGGGGGGGAGGTATGGCTACACCTTC | CASSPPLGGRYGYTF | TRBV5-8 | NA | TRBJ1-2 | NA
TGTGCCAGCAGTTACCTACAGGGACTGAACTATGGCTACACCTTC | CASSYLQGLNYGYTF | TRBV28 | NA | TRBJ1-2 | NA
TGTGCCTGGAGTGCGGTTGGCTACACCTTC | CAWSAVGYTF | TRBV30 | NA | TRBJ1-2 | NA